One and the same sample provided the 21 T cell receptor beta chains below, sequenced in a study of CD8 T cells in ankylosing spondylitis. Overall study results and limits: About 8 highly homologous variants made up a TCR beta motif, and this motif appeared characteristic of ankylosing spondylitis blood.

Antigens for these TCRs are unknown. TCRdb re-derived calls from the 5' RACE reads in MiXCR, one entry per CDR3 protein. This table has about 330,000 distinct CDR3 sequences, under 8.5% appearing once. The specimen was blood, either unsorted or a sorted T cell fraction (not recorded which). Receptors originate from a male donor with ankylosing spondylitis.

This clonotype was recorded a few times. V and J are TRBV7-3 and TRBJ1-2; weak D call: TRBD1 (5 bases). The CDR3 runs to 17 residues. The germline V gene has CDR1 SGHTA and CDR2 FQGTGA. V lost 2 bases to trimming and J lost 0 bases, with 16 bases between them. CDR3 protein: CASSLRGDGSPNYGYTF. The CDR3 nucleotides read TGTGCCAGCAGCTTACGGGGGGACGGCAGCCCTAACTATGGCTACACCTTC.

This chain connects TRBV14 to TRBJ2-7; D is ambiguous. There are 16 residues in the CDR3. Trimming took 4 bases from V and 7 from J, leaving 23 bases between them. The germline gives CDR1 SGHDN, CDR2 FVKESK. This CDR3 reads CASSLNPRDIPEEQYF. In nucleotides, the CDR3 is TGTGCCAGCAGCCTTAACCCTAGAGACATCCCTGAGGAGCAGTACTTC.

This clonotype was detected many times. J is TRBJ2-1 and V is TRBV28; D gene ambiguous. Germline V gene data show CDR1 as MDHEN and CDR2 as SYDVKM. V gave up 3 bases and J gave up 9 bases, with 9 bases separating them. The CDR3 extends over 12 amino acids. CDR3 loop: CASSFSGLEQFF. CDR3 bases: TGTGCCAGCAGTTTCTCTGGGCTTGAGCAGTTCTTC.

This clonotype was recorded at least ten times. The V gene is TRBV27, the J gene TRBJ2-4; 7 bases align to TRBD2. This CDR3 is 15 amino acids long. The J segment lost 0 bases and the V segment lost 2 bases, leaving 1 base of the junction unmatched. Germline-derived CDR1 and CDR2 are MNHEY and SMNVEV (reference sequence). DNA of the CDR3: TGTGCCAGCAGTTTAGCGGGGGTAGCCAAAAACATTCAGTACTTC. It yields the protein CASSLAGVAKNIQYF.

This clonotype was picked up a small number of times. The rearrangement joins TRBV7-8 to TRBJ1-5; no firm D call. The V end was cut by 5 bases, the J end by 0 bases, with 11 bases between. The germline V gene has CDR1 SGHVS and CDR2 FQNEAQ. The CDR3 covers 15 residues. The CDR3 DNA is TGTGCCAGCAGCCCCCCAGGATATAGCAATCAGCCCCAGCATTTT. As protein: CASSPPGYSNQPQHF.

This clonotype showed up many times. The V and J genes are TRBV12-3 or TRBV12-4 and TRBJ1-5; D not certain. Trimming pared 6 bases from V and 5 bases from J, leaving 20 bases between. The CDR3 runs to 16 residues. CDR3 in amino acids: CASSLRTGLGYQPQHF. As DNA, the CDR3 is TGTGCCAGCAGCCTCCGGACTGGCCTAGGATATCAGCCCCAGCATTTT.

This clonotype was observed a few times. V and J are TRBV5-1 and TRBJ2-6, with a tentative D call TRBD1 (7 bases). V lost 4 bases and J 6 bases, leaving 14 bases between the germline ends. This CDR3 is 15 amino acids long. Per germline, CDR1 SGHRS and CDR2 YFSETQ. Here the CDR3 reads CASSGGTAVANVLTF. For the CDR3, the DNA is TGCGCCAGCAGCGGCGGGACAGCTGTGGCCAACGTCCTGACTTTC.

Many counts were recorded for this clonotype. DNA of the CDR3: TGCGCCAGCAGCCACATCACCGGGACTAGCGGAAGCACAGATACGCAGTATTTT. This codes for CASSHITGTSGSTDTQYF. The chain couples TRBV4-1 to TRBJ2-3; 11 bases map to TRBD2. From germline, CDR1 is MGHRA and CDR2 YSYEKL. The CDR3 runs to 18 residues. Trimming at V came to 3 bases and at J to 0 bases, leaving 8 bases not matched to a gene.

This chain uses TRBV7-8 with TRBJ1-5, with D maybe TRBD1 (5 bases). The length of the CDR3 is 14 residues. Trimming pared 5 bases from V and 6 bases from J, leaving 14 bases between. In germline, CDR1 is SGHVS, CDR2 FQNEAQ. CDR3 nucleotide sequence: TGTGCCAGCAGCCCCCGCGGGGGGGTTCAGCCCCAGCATTTT. Its translation is CASSPRGGVQPQHF.

The chain combines TRBV12-3 or TRBV12-4 with TRBJ2-2, with D perhaps matching TRBD1 (5 bases). The CDR3 contains 14 residues. V was trimmed by 3 bases and J by 4 bases, leaving 9 bases between them. The CDR3 protein is CASSLFRATGELFF. CDR3 nucleotide sequence: TGTGCCAGCAGTTTGTTCAGGGCCACCGGGGAGCTGTTTTTT.

The V gene is TRBV2, the J gene TRBJ1-2, with no clear D. In germline, CDR1 is SNHLY, CDR2 FYNNEI. Trimming pared 7 bases from V and 3 bases from J, leaving 21 bases between. The CDR3 sequence is 16 residues long. The CDR3 here is CASIERIGEPYYGYTF. CDR3 nucleotides: TGTGCCAGCATCGAGAGAATTGGGGAACCCTACTATGGCTACACCTTC.

This clonotype was counted only a few times. This chain connects TRBV7-2 to TRBJ2-1, with 9 bases fitting TRBD2. Germline CDR1 reads SGHTA; CDR2 reads FQGNSA. This CDR3 region has 16 residues. The trim removed 5 bases at V and 5 bases at J, leaving 10 bases unmatched. CDR3 bases: TGTGCCAGCAGCCCCTTAAGGTTAGCGGGGGACAATGAGCAGTTCTTC. It translates to CASSPLRLAGDNEQFF.

The CDR3 region is CASSLIGATWGATDTQYF. The CDR3, as DNA: TGCGCCAGCAGCCTGATCGGGGCGACGTGGGGGGCCACAGATACGCAGTATTTT. The J gene is TRBJ2-3, the V gene TRBV4-1; D possibly matches TRBD1 or TRBD2 (6 bases each). V lost 4 bases and J lost 2, with 22 bases in between. This CDR3 contains 18 residues. Germline CDR1 is MGHRA and CDR2 is YSYEKL.

This clonotype occurred once. This sequence joins TRBV29-1 and TRBJ2-6, with D tentatively TRBD1 or TRBD2 (5 bases each). The CDR3 extends over 14 amino acids. Looked up from germline, CDR1 is SQVTM and CDR2 is ANQGSEA. The V and J ends lost 6 bases and 4 bases respectively, with 13 bases between them. The CDR3 loop reads CSVGTDAGANVLTF. For the CDR3, the DNA is TGCAGCGTGGGGACGGACGCGGGGGCCAACGTCCTGACTTTC.

V usage is TRBV7-2 and J usage is TRBJ2-7, with TRBD2 matching over 12 bases. CDR1 SGHTA and CDR2 FQGNSA come from the germline V gene. J was trimmed by 2 bases and V by 5 bases; bases with no gene match: 4. The CDR3 has 15 amino acids. CDR3 protein: CASSRTSGNAYEQYF. In DNA, the CDR3 is TGTGCCAGCAGCCGGACTAGCGGGAACGCCTACGAGCAGTACTTC.

This clonotype was found many times. The chain uses TRBV3-1 and TRBJ1-2; TRBD1 matches 9 bases. Per germline, CDR1 LGHDT and CDR2 YNNKEL (reference sequence). The V segment lost 4 bases and the J segment 7 bases; nucleotides outside the gene matches: 16. The CDR3 runs to 17 residues. The CDR3 nucleotides are TGTGCCAGCAGCCCAGTCGTAGGAGAACAGGGGGCGGTTGGCTACACCTTC. It translates to CASSPVVGEQGAVGYTF. The whole variable domain, remainder taken from reference TRBV3-1 and TRBJ1-2, is DTAVSQTPKYLVTQMGNDKSIKCEQNLGHDTMYWYKQDSKKFLKIMFSYNNKELIINETVPNRFSPKSPDKAHLNLHINSLELGDSAVYFCASSPVVGEQGAVGYTFGSGTRLTVV.

This clonotype was detected ten times or more. The rearrangement joins TRBV5-1 to TRBJ2-3; the match to TRBD2 covers 9 bases. Per germline, CDR1 SGHRS and CDR2 YFSETQ. V was clipped by 0 bases and J by 6 bases; unmatched bases: 11. The CDR3 spans 17 residues. CDR3 bases: TGCGCCAGCAGCTTGGCCCATAGCGGGAGCGGGTTTGATACGCAGTATTTT. Translating it yields CASSLAHSGSGFDTQYF.

This clonotype was seen more than once but under ten times. J is TRBJ1-5 and V is TRBV2, with TRBD1 as a possible D gene (5 bases). Trimming stripped 5 bases from V and 6 bases from J, with 17 bases between. The CDR3 is 15 amino acids. Looked up from germline, CDR1 is SNHLY and CDR2 is FYNNEI. CDR3 sequence: CASSSGLGFSQPQHF. Written as DNA, the CDR3 is TGTGCCAGCAGTTCAGGGTTAGGATTTAGTCAGCCCCAGCATTTT.

This clonotype was picked up many times. The chain recombines TRBV5-1 with TRBJ1-6; no clear D gene. Germline loops: CDR1 SGHRS, CDR2 YFSETQ. CDR3 length equals 15 residues. V lost 2 bases and J lost 8, with 14 bases in between. The CDR3 spells CASSFGLRGDSPLHF. The CDR3 DNA is TGCGCCAGCAGCTTCGGACTCCGAGGTGATTCACCCCTCCACTTT. Full variable domain (remainder filled in from reference TRBV5-1 and TRBJ1-6): KAGVTQTPRYLIKTRGQQVTLSCSPISGHRSVSWYQQTPGQGLQFLFEYFSETQRNKGNFPGRFSGRQFSNSRSEMNVSTLELGDSALYLCASSFGLRGDSPLHFGNGTRLTVT.

This clonotype was counted only a few times. The chain links TRBV3-1 to TRBJ1-3; D possibly corresponds to TRBD1 (5 bases). The CDR3 extends over 15 amino acids. The germline CDR1 and CDR2 sequences are LGHDT and YNNKEL (reference sequence). Trimming removed 3 bases from V and 6 bases from J, with 15 bases in between. CDR3 coding DNA: TGTGCCAGCAGCCATCGGGGGAGGGCGGCAAACACCATATATTTT. It translates to CASSHRGRAANTIYF.

Only a few counts were recorded for this clonotype. The chain's CDR3 is CSAMVRSGANVLTF. The CDR3 coding sequence is TGCAGTGCTATGGTCCGCTCTGGGGCCAACGTCCTGACTTTC. The chain combines TRBV20-1 with TRBJ2-6, with unresolved D. The CDR3 consists of 14 residues. Looked up from germline, CDR1 is DFQATT and CDR2 is SNEGSKA (reference sequence). V gave up 4 bases and J gave up 0 bases, with 7 bases separating them.